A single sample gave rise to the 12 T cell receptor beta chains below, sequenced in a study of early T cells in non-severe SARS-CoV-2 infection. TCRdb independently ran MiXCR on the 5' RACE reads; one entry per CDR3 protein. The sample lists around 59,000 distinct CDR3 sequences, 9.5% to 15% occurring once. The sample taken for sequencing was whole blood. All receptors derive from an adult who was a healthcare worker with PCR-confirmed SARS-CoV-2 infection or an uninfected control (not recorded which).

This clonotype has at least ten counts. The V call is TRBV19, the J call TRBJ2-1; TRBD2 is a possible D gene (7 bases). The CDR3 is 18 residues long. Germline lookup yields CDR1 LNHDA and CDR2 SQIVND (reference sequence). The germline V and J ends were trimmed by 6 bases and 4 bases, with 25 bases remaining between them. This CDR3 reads CASSPSLGGEARYNEQFF. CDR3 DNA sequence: TGTGCCAGTAGCCCTTCGTTAGGGGGGGAAGCGCGGTACAATGAGCAGTTCTTC. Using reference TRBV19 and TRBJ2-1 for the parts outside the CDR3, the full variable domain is DGGITQSPKYLFRKEGQNVTLSCEQNLNHDAMYWYRQDPGQGLRLIYYSQIVNDFQKGDIAEGYSVSREKKESFPLTVTSAQKNPTAFYLCASSPSLGGEARYNEQFFGPGTRLTVL.

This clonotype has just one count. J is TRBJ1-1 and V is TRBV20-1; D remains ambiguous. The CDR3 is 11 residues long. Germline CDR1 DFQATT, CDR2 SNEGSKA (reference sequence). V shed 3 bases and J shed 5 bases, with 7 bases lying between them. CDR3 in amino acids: CSASPGTEAFF. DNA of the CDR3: TGCAGTGCTAGCCCAGGAACTGAAGCTTTCTTT.

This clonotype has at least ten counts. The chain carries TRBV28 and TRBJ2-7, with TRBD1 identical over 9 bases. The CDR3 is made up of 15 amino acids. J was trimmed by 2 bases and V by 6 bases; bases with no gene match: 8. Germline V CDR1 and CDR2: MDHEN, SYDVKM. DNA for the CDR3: TGTGCCAGCAGCCCCGGGACAGGGTACACCTACGAGCAGTACTTC. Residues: CASSPGTGYTYEQYF.

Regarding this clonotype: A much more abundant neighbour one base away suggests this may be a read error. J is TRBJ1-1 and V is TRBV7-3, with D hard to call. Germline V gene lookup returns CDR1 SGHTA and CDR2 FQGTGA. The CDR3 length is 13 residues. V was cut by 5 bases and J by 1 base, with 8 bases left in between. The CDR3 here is CASSPQPNTEAFF. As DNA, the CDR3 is TGTGCCAGCAGCCCCCAGCCGAACACTGAAGCTTTCTTT.

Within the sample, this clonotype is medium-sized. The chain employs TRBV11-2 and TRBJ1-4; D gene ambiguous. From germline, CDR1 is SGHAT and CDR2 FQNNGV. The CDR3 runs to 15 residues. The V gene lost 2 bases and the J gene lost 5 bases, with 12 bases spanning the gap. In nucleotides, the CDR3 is TGTGCCAGCAGCTTATCGAGGTCGAGAAATGAAAAACTGTTTTTT. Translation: CASSLSRSRNEKLFF.

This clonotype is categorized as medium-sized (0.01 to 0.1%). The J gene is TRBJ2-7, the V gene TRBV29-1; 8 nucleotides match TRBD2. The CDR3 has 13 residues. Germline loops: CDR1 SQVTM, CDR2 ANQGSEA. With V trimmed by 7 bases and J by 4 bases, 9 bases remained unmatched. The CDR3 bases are TGCAGCGCAAGTAGCGGGACGGGGTACGAGCAGTACTTC. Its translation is CSASSGTGYEQYF.

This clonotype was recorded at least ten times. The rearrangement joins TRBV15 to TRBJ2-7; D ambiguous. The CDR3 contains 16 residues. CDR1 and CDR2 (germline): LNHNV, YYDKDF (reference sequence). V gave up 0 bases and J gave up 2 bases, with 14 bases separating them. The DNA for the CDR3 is TGTGCCACCAGCAGAGATCCCTCCAGTGGCGCCTACGAGCAGTACTTC. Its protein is CATSRDPSSGAYEQYF.

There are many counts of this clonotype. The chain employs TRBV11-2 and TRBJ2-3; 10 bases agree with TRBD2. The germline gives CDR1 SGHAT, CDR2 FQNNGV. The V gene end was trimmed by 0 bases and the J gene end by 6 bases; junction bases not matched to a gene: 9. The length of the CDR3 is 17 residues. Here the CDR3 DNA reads TGTGCCAGCAGCTTAGAACGGGCTAGCGGGAGTAGGGATACGCAGTATTTT. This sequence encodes CASSLERASGSRDTQYF.

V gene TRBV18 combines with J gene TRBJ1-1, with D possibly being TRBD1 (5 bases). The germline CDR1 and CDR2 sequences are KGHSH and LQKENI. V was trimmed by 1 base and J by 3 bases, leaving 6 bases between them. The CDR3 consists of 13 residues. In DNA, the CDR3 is TGTGCCAGCTCACCACAGGGGTACACTGAAGCTTTCTTT. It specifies CASSPQGYTEAFF.

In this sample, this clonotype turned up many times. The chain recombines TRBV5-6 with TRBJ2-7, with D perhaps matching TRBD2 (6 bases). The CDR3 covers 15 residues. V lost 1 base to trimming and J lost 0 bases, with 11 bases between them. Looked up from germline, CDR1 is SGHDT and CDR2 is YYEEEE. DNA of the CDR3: TGTGCCAGCAGCTTGACGCGGGACCACTCCTACGAGCAGTACTTC. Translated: CASSLTRDHSYEQYF.

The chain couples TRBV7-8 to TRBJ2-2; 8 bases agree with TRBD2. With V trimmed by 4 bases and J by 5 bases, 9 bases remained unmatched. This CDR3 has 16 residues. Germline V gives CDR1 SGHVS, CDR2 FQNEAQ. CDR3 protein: CASSSPAGAKTGELFF. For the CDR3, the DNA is TGTGCCAGCAGCTCACCAGCGGGAGCTAAAACCGGGGAGCTGTTTTTT.

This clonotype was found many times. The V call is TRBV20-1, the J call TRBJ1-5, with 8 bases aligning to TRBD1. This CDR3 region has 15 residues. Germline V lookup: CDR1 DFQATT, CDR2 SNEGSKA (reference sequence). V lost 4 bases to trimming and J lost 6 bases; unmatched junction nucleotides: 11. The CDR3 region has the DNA TGCAGTGCTACTGTCGGACAGGGTGAGAGTCAGCCCCAGCATTTT. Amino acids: CSATVGQGESQPQHF.